This T cell receptor (beta chain) was obtained from a study of shared clonotypes between healthy human individuals. Deep was the level at which the assay was run. Method: immunoSEQ multiplex PCR; TCRdb's copy keeps in-frame clones and lacks some. The sample lists 1.4 million to 1.5 million clones, around 97% occurring once. The CDR3 is 12 amino acids. CDR1 is ENHRY and CDR2 is SYGVKD in the germline V gene. General study points: Researchers found naive subsets generally carried larger estimated richness than memory subsets. Generation of non-shared clonotypes was less probable than generation of clonotypes shared by all four donors.

As concerns this clone: What it recognizes is unknown. Compared with germline, one end of the junction differs, possibly owing to a read error.

Donors included only healthy HIV-negative adults lacking recent acute infections or vaccinations. Sequencing was done on a sample of naive CD4+ T cells sorted from blood. Subset described: CD45RA+ positively selected. The V and J genes are TRBV10-3 and TRBJ2-1; no clear D. This receptor was obtained from a man younger than 45 in good health. CDR3 amino acids: CAISESYKEQFF. In nucleotides, the CDR3 is TGTGCCATCAGTGAGTCCTACAAAGAGCAGTTCTTC.